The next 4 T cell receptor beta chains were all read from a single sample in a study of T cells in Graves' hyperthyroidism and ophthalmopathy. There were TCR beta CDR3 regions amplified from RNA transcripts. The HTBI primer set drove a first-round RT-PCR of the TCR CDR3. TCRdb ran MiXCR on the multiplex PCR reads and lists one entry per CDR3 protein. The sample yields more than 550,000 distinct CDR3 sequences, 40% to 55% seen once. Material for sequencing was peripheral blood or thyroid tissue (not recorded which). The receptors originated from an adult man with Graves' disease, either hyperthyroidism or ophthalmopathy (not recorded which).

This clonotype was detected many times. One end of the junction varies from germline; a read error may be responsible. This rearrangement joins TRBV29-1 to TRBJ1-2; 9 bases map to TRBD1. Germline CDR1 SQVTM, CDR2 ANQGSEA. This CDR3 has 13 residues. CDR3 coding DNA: TGCAGCATTGAGGCACAGGGGGCCAATGGCTACACCTTC. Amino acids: CSIEAQGANGYTF.

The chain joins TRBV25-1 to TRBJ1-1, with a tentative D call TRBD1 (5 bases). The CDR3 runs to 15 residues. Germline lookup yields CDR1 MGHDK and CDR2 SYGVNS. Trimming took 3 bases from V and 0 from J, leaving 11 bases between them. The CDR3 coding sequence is TGTGCCAGCAGTGATGAAGGGGCTATGAACACTGAAGCTTTCTTT. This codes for CASSDEGAMNTEAFF.

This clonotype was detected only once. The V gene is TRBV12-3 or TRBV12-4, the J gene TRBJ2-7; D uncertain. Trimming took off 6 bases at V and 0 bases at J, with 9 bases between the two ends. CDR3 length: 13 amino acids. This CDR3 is CASSQGTSYEQYF. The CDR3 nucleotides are TGTGCCAGCAGCCAAGGAACCTCCTACGAGCAGTACTTC.

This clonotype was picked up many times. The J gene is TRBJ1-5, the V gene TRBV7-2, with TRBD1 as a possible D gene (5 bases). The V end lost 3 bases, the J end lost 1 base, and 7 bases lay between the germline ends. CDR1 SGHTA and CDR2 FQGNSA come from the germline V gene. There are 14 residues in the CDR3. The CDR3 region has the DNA TGTGCCAGCAGCTTTCAGGGAAGCAATCAGCCCCAGCATTTT. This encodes CASSFQGSNQPQHF.